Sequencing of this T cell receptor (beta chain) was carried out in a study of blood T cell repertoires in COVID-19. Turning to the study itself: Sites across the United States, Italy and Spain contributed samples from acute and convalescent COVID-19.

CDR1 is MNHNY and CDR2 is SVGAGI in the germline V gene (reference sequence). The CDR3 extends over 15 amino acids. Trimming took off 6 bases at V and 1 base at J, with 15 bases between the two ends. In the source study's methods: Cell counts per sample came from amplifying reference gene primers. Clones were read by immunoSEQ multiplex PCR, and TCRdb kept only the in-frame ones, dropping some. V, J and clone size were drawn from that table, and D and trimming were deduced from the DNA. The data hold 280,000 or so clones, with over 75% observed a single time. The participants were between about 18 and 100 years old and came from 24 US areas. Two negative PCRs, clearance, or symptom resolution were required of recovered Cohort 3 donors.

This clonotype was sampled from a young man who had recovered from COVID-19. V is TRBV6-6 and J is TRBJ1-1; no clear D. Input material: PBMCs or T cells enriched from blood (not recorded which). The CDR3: CASRIRRVGNTEAFF. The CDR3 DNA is TGTGCCAGCAGAATACGCCGCGTTGGGAACACTGAAGCTTTCTTT.